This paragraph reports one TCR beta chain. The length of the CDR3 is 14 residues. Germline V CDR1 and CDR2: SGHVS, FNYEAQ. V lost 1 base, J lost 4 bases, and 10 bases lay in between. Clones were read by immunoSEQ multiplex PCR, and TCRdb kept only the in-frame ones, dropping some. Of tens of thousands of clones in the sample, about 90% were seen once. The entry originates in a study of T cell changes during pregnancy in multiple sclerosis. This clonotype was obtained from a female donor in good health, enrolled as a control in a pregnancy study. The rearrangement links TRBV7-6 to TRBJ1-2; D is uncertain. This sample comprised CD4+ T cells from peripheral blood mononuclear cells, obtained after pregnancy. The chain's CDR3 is CASSLGPRGYGYTF. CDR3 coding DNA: TGTGCCAGCAGCTTAGGGCCCCGCGGCTATGGCTACACCTTC.